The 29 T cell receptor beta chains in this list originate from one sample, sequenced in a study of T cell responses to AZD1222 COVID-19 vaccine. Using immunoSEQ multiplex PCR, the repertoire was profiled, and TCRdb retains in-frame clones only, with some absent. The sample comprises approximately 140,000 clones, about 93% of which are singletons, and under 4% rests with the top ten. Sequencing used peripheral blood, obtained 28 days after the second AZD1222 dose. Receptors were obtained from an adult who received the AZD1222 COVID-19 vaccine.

The CDR3 nucleotides are TGTGCCAGCAGAGGGACAGGGCTTAACTATGGCTACACCTTC. It translates to CASRGTGLNYGYTF. This chain uses TRBV6-5 with TRBJ1-2; 9 bases map to TRBD1. The CDR3 contains 14 residues. Germline lookup yields CDR1 MNHEY and CDR2 SVGAGI. V lost 6 bases to trimming and J lost 1 base; unmatched junction nucleotides: 3.

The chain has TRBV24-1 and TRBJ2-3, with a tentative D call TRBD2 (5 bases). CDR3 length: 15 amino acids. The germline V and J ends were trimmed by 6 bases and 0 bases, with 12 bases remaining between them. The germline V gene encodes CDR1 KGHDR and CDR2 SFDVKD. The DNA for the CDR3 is TGTGCCACCAGTATAGGGAGTACTAGCACAGATACGCAGTATTTT. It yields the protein CATSIGSTSTDTQYF.

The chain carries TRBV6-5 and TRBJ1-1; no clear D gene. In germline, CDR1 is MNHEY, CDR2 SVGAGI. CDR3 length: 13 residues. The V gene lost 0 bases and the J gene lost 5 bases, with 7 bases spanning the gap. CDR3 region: CASSYSQVTEAFF. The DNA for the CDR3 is TGTGCCAGCAGTTACTCTCAGGTGACTGAAGCTTTCTTT.

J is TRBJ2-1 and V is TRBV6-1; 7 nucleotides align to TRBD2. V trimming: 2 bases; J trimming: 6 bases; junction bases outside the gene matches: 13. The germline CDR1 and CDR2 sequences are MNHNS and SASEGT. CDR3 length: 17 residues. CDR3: CASSERSLAVTPNEQFF. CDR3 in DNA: TGTGCCAGCAGTGAACGTTCGCTAGCGGTGACCCCCAATGAGCAGTTCTTC.

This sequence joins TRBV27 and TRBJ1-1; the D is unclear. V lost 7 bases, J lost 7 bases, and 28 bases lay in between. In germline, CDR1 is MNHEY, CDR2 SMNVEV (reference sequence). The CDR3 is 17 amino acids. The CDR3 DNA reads TGTGCCAGCACCGGGGATCCAAGCCGGGCTGGAACAGTTGAAGCTTTCTTT. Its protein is CASTGDPSRAGTVEAFF.

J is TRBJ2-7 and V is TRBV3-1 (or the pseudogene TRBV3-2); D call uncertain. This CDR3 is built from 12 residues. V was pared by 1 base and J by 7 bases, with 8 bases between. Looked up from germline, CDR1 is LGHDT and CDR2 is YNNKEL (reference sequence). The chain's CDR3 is CASSQGVREQYF. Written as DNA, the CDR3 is TGTGCCAGCAGCCAAGGGGTAAGGGAGCAGTACTTC.

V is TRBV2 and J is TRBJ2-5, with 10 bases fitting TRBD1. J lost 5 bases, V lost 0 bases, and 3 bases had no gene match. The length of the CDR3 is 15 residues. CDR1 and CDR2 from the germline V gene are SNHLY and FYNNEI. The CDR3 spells CASSEAPGQGETQYF. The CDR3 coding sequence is TGTGCCAGCAGTGAAGCGCCGGGACAGGGGGAGACCCAGTACTTC. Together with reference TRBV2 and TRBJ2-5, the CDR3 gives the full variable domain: EPEVTQTPSHQVTQMGQEVILRCVPISNHLYFYWYRQILGQKVEFLVSFYNNEISEKSEIFDDQFSVERPDGSNFTLKIRSTKLEDSAMYFCASSEAPGQGETQYFGPGTRLLVL.

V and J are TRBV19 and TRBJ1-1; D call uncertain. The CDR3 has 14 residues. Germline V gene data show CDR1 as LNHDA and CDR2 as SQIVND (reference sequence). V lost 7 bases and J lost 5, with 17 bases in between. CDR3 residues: CASTFTGERTEAFF. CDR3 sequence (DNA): TGTGCCAGTACCTTTACCGGGGAGAGAACTGAAGCTTTCTTT.

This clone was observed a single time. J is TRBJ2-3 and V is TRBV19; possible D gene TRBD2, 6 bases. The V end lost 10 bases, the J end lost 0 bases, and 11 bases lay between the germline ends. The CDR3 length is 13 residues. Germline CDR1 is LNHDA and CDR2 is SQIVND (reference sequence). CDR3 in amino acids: CATLRDSTDTQYF. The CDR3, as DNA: TGTGCCACCCTGCGGGATAGCACAGATACGCAGTATTTT. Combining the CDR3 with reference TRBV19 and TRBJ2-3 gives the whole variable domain DGGITQSPKYLFRKEGQNVTLSCEQNLNHDAMYWYRQDPGQGLRLIYYSQIVNDFQKGDIAEGYSVSREKKESFPLTVTSAQKNPTAFYLCATLRDSTDTQYFGPGTRLTVL.

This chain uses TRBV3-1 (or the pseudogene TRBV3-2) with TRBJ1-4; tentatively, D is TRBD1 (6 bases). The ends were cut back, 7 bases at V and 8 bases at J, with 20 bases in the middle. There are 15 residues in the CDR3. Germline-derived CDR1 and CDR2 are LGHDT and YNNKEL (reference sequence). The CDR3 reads CASTTQGTRGEKLFF. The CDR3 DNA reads TGTGCCAGCACCACGCAGGGGACTAGAGGGGAAAAACTGTTTTTT.

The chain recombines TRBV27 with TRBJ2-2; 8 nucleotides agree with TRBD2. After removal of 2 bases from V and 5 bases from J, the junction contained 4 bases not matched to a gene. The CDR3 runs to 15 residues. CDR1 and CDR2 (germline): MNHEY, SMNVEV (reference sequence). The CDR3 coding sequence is TGTGCCAGCAGTTTAAGTGGCGGGGGGACCGGGGAGCTGTTTTTT. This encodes CASSLSGGGTGELFF.

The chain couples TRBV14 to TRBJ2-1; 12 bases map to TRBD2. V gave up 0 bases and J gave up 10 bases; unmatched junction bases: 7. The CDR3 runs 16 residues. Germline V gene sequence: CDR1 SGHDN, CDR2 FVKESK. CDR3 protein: CASSQDLWLAGGEQFF. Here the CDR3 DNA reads TGTGCCAGCAGCCAAGATCTATGGCTAGCGGGAGGGGAGCAGTTCTTC. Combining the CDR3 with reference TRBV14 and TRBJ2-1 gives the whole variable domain EAGVTQFPSHSVIEKGQTVTLRCDPISGHDNLYWYRRVMGKEIKFLLHFVKESKQDESGMPNNRFLAERTGGTYSTLKVQPAELEDSGVYFCASSQDLWLAGGEQFFGPGTRLTVL.

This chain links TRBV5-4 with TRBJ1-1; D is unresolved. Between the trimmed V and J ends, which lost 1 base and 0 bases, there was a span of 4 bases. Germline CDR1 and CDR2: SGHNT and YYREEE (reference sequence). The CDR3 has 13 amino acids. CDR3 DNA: TGTGCCAGCAGCTTGTCGGTGAACACTGAAGCTTTCTTT. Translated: CASSLSVNTEAFF.

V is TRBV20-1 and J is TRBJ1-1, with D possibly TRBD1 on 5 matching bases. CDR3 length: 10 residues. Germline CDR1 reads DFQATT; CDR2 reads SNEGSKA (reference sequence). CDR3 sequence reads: CSRGGSEAFF. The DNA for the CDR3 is TGCAGCCGCGGGGGGAGTGAGGCTTTCTTT.

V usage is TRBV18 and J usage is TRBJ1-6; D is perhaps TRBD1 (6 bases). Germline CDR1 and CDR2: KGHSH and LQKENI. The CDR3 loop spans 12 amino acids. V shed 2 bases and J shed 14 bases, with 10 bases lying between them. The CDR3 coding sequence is TGTGCCAGCTCACCAGAAGGACAGACCCTCCACTTT. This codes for CASSPEGQTLHF.

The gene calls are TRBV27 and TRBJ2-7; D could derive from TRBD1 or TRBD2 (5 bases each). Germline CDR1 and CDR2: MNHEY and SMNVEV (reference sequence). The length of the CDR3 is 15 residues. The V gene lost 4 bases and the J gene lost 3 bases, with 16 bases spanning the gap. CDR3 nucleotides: TGTGCCAGCAGTTCCCCCGGGACCGGCTACTACGAGCAGTACTTC. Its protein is CASSSPGTGYYEQYF.

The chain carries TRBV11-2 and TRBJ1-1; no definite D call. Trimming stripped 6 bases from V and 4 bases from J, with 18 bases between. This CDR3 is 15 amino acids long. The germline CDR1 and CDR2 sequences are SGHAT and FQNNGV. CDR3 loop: CASSPAVGAVTEAFF. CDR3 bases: TGTGCCAGCAGTCCCGCGGTAGGCGCGGTCACTGAAGCTTTCTTT.

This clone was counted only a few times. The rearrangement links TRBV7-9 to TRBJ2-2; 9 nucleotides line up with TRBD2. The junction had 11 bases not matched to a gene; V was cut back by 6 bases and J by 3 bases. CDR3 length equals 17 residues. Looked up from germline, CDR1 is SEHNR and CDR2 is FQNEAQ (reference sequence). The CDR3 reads CASRLLGVAGDTGELFF. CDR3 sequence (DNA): TGTGCCAGCAGGCTCCTCGGGGTAGCGGGAGACACCGGGGAGCTGTTTTTT.

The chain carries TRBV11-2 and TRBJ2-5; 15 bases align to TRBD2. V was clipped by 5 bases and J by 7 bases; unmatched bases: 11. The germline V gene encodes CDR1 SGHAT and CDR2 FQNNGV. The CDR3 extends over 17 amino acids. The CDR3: CASSPPGLAGGGGTQYF. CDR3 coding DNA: TGTGCCAGCAGCCCCCCGGGACTAGCGGGAGGTGGTGGGACCCAGTACTTC. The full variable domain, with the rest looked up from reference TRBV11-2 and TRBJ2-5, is EAGVAQSPRYKIIEKRQSVAFWCNPISGHATLYWYQQILGQGPKLLIQFQNNGVVDDSQLPKDRFSAERLKGVDSTLKIQPAKLEDSAVYLCASSPPGLAGGGGTQYFGPGTRLLVL.

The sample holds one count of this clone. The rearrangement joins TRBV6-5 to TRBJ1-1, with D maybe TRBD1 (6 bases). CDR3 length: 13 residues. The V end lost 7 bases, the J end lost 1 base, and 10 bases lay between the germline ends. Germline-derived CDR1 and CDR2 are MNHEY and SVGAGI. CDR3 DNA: TGTGCCAGCACCGCACAGGGGAACACTGAAGCTTTCTTT. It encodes CASTAQGNTEAFF.

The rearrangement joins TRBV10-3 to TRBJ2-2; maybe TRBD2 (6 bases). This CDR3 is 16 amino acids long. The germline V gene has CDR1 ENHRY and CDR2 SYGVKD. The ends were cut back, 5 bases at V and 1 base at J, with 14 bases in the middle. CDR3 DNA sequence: TGTGCCATCAGTAGTATAGCGGAATTGAACACCGGGGAGCTGTTTTTT. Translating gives CAISSIAELNTGELFF.

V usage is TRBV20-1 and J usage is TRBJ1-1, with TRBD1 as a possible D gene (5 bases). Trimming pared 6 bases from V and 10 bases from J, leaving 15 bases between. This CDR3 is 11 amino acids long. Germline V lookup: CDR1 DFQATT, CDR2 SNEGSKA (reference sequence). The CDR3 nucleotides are TGCAGTGCCCTACAACCGGGACGAGCTTTCTTT. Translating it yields CSALQPGRAFF.

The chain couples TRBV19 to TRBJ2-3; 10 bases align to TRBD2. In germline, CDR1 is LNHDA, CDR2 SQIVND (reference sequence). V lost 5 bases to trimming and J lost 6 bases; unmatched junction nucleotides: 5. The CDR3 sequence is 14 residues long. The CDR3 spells CASSPASGSDTQYF. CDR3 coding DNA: TGTGCCAGTAGTCCAGCTAGCGGGAGTGATACGCAGTATTTT.

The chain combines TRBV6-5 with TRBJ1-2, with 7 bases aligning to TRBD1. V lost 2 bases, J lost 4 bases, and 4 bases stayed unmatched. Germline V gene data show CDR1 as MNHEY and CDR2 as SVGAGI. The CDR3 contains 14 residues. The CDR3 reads CASSYGQAPYGYTF. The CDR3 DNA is TGTGCCAGCAGTTACGGACAGGCCCCCTATGGCTACACCTTC.

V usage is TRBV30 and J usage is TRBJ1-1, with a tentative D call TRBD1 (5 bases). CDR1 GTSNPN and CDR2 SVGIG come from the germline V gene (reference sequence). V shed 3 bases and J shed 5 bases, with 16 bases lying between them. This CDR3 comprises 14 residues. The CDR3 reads CAWSPGTGATEAFF. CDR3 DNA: TGTGCCTGGAGCCCCGGGACGGGAGCGACTGAAGCTTTCTTT.

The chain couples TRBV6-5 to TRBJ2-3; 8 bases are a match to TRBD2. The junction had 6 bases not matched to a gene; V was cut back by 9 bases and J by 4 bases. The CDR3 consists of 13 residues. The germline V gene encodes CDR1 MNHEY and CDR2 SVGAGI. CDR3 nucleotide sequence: TGTGCCAGTCGGGAGGGCCAAGCAGATACGCAGTATTTT. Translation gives CASREGQADTQYF.

The CDR3 DNA reads TGTGCCAGCAGCGGACAGGGTGGTACTGAAGCTTTCTTT. Its protein product is CASSGQGGTEAFF. The chain uses TRBV3-1 (or the pseudogene TRBV3-2) and TRBJ1-1, with 8 bases fitting TRBD1. The germline gives CDR1 LGHDT, CDR2 YNNKEL (reference sequence). Losses at the gene ends were 5 bases for V and 5 bases for J; bases not matched to a gene: 4. CDR3 length equals 13 residues.

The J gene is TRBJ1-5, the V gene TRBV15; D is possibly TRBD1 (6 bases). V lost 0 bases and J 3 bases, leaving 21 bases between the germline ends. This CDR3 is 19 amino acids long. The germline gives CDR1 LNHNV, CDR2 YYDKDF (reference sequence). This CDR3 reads CATSRDPIARGHLNQPQHF. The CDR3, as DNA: TGTGCCACCAGCAGAGATCCGATCGCCCGGGGACATCTCAATCAGCCCCAGCATTTT.

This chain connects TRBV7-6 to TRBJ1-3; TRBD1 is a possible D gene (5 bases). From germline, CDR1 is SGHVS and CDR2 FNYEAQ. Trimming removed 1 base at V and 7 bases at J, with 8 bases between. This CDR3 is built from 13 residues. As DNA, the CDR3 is TGTGCCAGCAGCTTAGGACAGTTGAACACCATATATTTT. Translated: CASSLGQLNTIYF.